This TCR beta chain emerged from a study of identical twins. General observations from the study: Twins' excess sharing was less marked for out-of-frame beta sequences.

Unique molecular identifiers were present on cDNA, and template switching added a universal primer site. TCRdb recomputed calls from the 5' RACE reads with MiXCR, one row per CDR3 protein. The data hold some 560,000 distinct CDR3 sequences, with 9.6% observed a single time. The donors were all healthy and Caucasian. CDR1 is SQVTM, CDR2 ANQGSEA, per germline. V was clipped by 4 bases and J by 0 bases, with 15 bases between them. The CDR3 totals 15 residues. This clonotype showed up just a few times. Its antigen is not identified. The sample also formed part of further work on yellow fever vaccine responses in identical twins.

This chain links TRBV29-1 with TRBJ1-1; TRBD1 might be the D (6 bases). Sequenced: PBMCs. This sequence was found in a woman aged 18-29 years in good health. The CDR3 bases are TGCAGCGTTGGATATAACAGGGTTATGAACACTGAAGCTTTCTTT. Protein sequence: CSVGYNRVMNTEAFF.